These T cell receptor beta chains were read from a single sample in a study of blood T cell repertoires in COVID-19. Using immunoSEQ multiplex PCR, the repertoire was profiled, and TCRdb retains in-frame clones only, with some absent. The data show 250,000 to 350,000 clones, about 89% seen once. Sequencing input: peripheral blood. Receptors originate from a woman between 55 and 75 years old with acute or convalescent COVID-19. Each CDR3 is given with its conserved first and last residue. The D gene is left open where the match is weak. Part of the rows lack a size; the others show once, few, many or a class for expanded clones.

v_gene: TRBV27; d_gene: NA; j_gene: TRBJ2-5; abundance: NA; CDR3nt: TGTGCCAGCAGTTTATATGGAGGGAAAGAGACCCAGTACTTC; CDR3aa: CASSLYGGKETQYF
v_gene: TRBV7-3; d_gene: NA; j_gene: TRBJ2-2; abundance: NA; CDR3nt: TGTGCCAGCAGTCCCGGACATATCACCGGGGAGCTGTTTTTT; CDR3aa: CASSPGHITGELFF
v_gene: TRBV3-1/TRBV3-2; d_gene: NA; j_gene: TRBJ1-1; abundance: NA; CDR3nt: TGTGCCAGCAGCCAAAGGGGGAACTGGGGCACTGAAGCTTTCTTT; CDR3aa: CASSQRGNWGTEAFF
v_gene: TRBV9; d_gene: NA; j_gene: TRBJ1-3; abundance: NA; CDR3nt: TGTGCCAGCAGCGTAACGAGCGTGATATCTGGAAACACCATATATTTT; CDR3aa: CASSVTSVISGNTIYF
v_gene: TRBV3-1/TRBV3-2; d_gene: NA; j_gene: TRBJ1-2; abundance: NA; CDR3nt: TGTGCTGCCGGGGATGTCTATGGCTACACCTTC; CDR3aa: CAAGDVYGYTF
v_gene: TRBV3-1/TRBV3-2; d_gene: NA; j_gene: TRBJ1-5; abundance: NA; CDR3nt: TGTGCCAGCAGCCAAGCTAGTAGCAATCAGCCCCAGCATTTT; CDR3aa: CASSQASSNQPQHF
v_gene: TRBV7-2; d_gene: NA; j_gene: TRBJ1-5; abundance: once; CDR3nt: TGTGCCAGCTTAAGTCACTGTTATAGCAATCAGCCCCAGCATTTT; CDR3aa: CASLSHCYSNQPQHF
v_gene: TRBV13; d_gene: TRBD1; j_gene: TRBJ2-1; abundance: NA; CDR3nt: TGTGCCAGCAGCATCCGAGGAACAGGGGCCCTTGATCACTACAATGAGCAGTTCTTC; CDR3aa: CASSIRGTGALDHYNEQFF
v_gene: TRBV19; d_gene: NA; j_gene: TRBJ1-5; abundance: NA; CDR3nt: TGTGCCAGTAGTATAGATTCGGGGGTACGGAATCAGCCCCAGCATTTT; CDR3aa: CASSIDSGVRNQPQHF
v_gene: TRBV19; d_gene: NA; j_gene: TRBJ2-2; abundance: few; CDR3nt: TGTGCCAGTACGGACAGAGCCACCGGGGAGCTGTTTTTT; CDR3aa: CASTDRATGELFF
v_gene: TRBV5-1; d_gene: NA; j_gene: TRBJ1-1; abundance: NA; CDR3nt: TGCGCCAGCAGCTTGGGCAGGGAAGCTTTCTTT; CDR3aa: CASSLGREAFF
v_gene: TRBV7-2; d_gene: NA; j_gene: TRBJ1-3; abundance: NA; CDR3nt: TGTGCCAGCAGCTTAGACAGGGTAACTGGAAACACCATATATTTT; CDR3aa: CASSLDRVTGNTIYF
v_gene: TRBV5-5; d_gene: TRBD1; j_gene: TRBJ1-4; abundance: NA; CDR3nt: TGTGCCAGCAGCCCACCGGGACAGGGGGTAAAGAATGAAAAACTGTTTTTT; CDR3aa: CASSPPGQGVKNEKLFF
v_gene: TRBV28; d_gene: NA; j_gene: TRBJ2-1; abundance: NA; CDR3nt: TGTGCCAGCAGTTCAGGGGCATCGAGCTCCTACAATGAGCAGTTCTTC; CDR3aa: CASSSGASSSYNEQFF
v_gene: TRBV7-2; d_gene: NA; j_gene: TRBJ2-5; abundance: NA; CDR3nt: TGTGCCAGCAGCTTAGAGCAGGGCCGGACACAAGAGACCCAGTACTTC; CDR3aa: CASSLEQGRTQETQYF
v_gene: TRBV3-1/TRBV3-2; d_gene: TRBD2; j_gene: TRBJ2-1; abundance: NA; CDR3nt: TGTGCCAGCAGCCAAGTTCAGGGGGTAGCGGGAGCCTACAATGAGCAGTTCTTC; CDR3aa: CASSQVQGVAGAYNEQFF
v_gene: TRBV5-1; d_gene: TRBD2; j_gene: TRBJ2-7; abundance: NA; CDR3nt: TGCGCCAGCTCCGTGTCGGCGGGGGGTAGTGAGCAGTACTTC; CDR3aa: CASSVSAGGSEQYF
v_gene: TRBV5-1; d_gene: NA; j_gene: TRBJ2-2; abundance: NA; CDR3nt: TGCGCCAGCAGCTTGAGGCAGTCCGGGACCGGGGAGCTGTTTTTT; CDR3aa: CASSLRQSGTGELFF
v_gene: TRBV3-1/TRBV3-2; d_gene: TRBD1; j_gene: TRBJ1-2; abundance: few; CDR3nt: TGTGCCAGCAGCCCGGGACAGAGTTATGGCTACACCTTC; CDR3aa: CASSPGQSYGYTF
v_gene: TRBV7-8; d_gene: TRBD2; j_gene: TRBJ2-7; abundance: few; CDR3nt: TGTGCCAGCAGCTTCGGACTAGCGGGAGGTCTGAAAAAAGAGCAGTACTTC; CDR3aa: CASSFGLAGGLKKEQYF
v_gene: TRBV28; d_gene: NA; j_gene: TRBJ2-7; abundance: once; CDR3nt: TGTGCCAGCAGCCGGGACTCCGGCGCGTTCGAGCAGTACTTC; CDR3aa: CASSRDSGAFEQYF
v_gene: TRBV10-3; d_gene: NA; j_gene: TRBJ1-2; abundance: NA; CDR3nt: TGTGCCATCCCCGCAGGGAGGGGAATCGAGGGCTATGGCTACACCTTC; CDR3aa: CAIPAGRGIEGYGYTF
v_gene: TRBV5-1; d_gene: NA; j_gene: TRBJ1-2; abundance: NA; CDR3nt: TGCGCCAGCAGCTTGGTACAGGGAGCTAACTATGGCTACACCTTC; CDR3aa: CASSLVQGANYGYTF
v_gene: TRBV5-1; d_gene: TRBD1; j_gene: TRBJ1-4; abundance: NA; CDR3nt: TGCGCCAGCAGCCACGGGACAGGGGGAGAAAAACTGTTTTTT; CDR3aa: CASSHGTGGEKLFF
v_gene: TRBV24-1; d_gene: NA; j_gene: TRBJ2-7; abundance: NA; CDR3nt: TGTGCCACCAGTGAAGCCGGGAGCTCCTACGAGCAGTACTTC; CDR3aa: CATSEAGSSYEQYF
v_gene: TRBV3-1/TRBV3-2; d_gene: NA; j_gene: TRBJ1-5; abundance: NA; CDR3nt: TGTGCCAGCAGCCGCGGGGGAGACGGGCGGGGCAATCAGCCCCAGCATTTT; CDR3aa: CASSRGGDGRGNQPQHF